This TCR beta chain was identified during a study of early T cells in non-severe SARS-CoV-2 infection. The CDR3 is 14 amino acids. The germline V gene encodes CDR1 ENHRY and CDR2 SYGVKD. V was pared by 7 bases and J by 1 base, with 14 bases between. One entry per CDR3 protein results from TCRdb running MiXCR on the 5' RACE reads. Of tens of thousands of distinct CDR3 sequences in the sample, around 5% were seen once. This chain uses TRBV10-3 with TRBJ2-7; D remains unclear. Sequenced input: whole blood. This TCR was sampled from an adult who was a healthcare worker with PCR-confirmed SARS-CoV-2 infection or an uninfected control (not recorded which). The CDR3 nucleotides read TGTGCCATCAAAAAAAATCCAGGTTCCTACGAGCAGTACTTC. Amino acid sequence: CAIKKNPGSYEQYF.